One TCR beta chain is described in this entry. Its antigen is unidentified. The data stem from a study of cytomegalovirus exposure and HLA in healthy donors. As for the study in general: T cells numbering around 180 million yielded some 100 million unique TCR beta sequences in an earlier analysis.

Broader study findings: A previous analysis found most TCR beta V segments productive roughly 87% or roughly 30% of the time. Associated with cytomegalovirus, according to the listing, were 150 to 200 TCR beta chains.

The germline CDR1 and CDR2 sequences are SNHLY and FYNNEI. V shed 10 bases, J shed 6 bases, and the junction held 16 bases outside the gene matches. The CDR3 covers 15 residues. Primers: 60 Vbeta forward and 13 Jbeta reverse. Repertoires were generated with immunoSEQ multiplex PCR, while TCRdb's copy carries only in-frame clones and drops some. Recorded for this sample: some 110,000 clones. J is TRBJ2-3 and V is TRBV2, with 7 bases matching TRBD2. The source is a man aged 25-45 years in good health and CMV-seronegative. The material sequenced was PBMCs. Here the CDR3 DNA reads TGTGCCACCAGCATTCCGGGCGGGACTACGGATACGCAGTATTTT. It codes for CATSIPGGTTDTQYF.